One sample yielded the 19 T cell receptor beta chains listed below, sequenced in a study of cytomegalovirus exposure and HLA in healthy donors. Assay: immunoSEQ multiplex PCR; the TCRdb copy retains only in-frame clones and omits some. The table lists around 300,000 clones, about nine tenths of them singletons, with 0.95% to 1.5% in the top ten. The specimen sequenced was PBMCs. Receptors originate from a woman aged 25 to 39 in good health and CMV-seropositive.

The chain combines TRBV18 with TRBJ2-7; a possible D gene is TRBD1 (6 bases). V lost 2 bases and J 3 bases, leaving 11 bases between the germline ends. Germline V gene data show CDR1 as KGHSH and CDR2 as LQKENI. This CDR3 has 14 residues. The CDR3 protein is CASSPVGGNYEQYF. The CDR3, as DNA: TGTGCCAGCTCACCAGTAGGGGGAAACTACGAGCAGTACTTC.

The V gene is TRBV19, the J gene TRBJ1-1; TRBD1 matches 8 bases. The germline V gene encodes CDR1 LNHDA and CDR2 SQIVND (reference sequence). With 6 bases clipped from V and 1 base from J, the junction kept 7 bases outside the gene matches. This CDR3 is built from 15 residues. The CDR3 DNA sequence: TGTGCCAGTAGCTTGACAGGGGTCGAGAACACTGAAGCTTTCTTT. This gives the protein CASSLTGVENTEAFF. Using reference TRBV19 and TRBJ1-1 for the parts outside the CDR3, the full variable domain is DGGITQSPKYLFRKEGQNVTLSCEQNLNHDAMYWYRQDPGQGLRLIYYSQIVNDFQKGDIAEGYSVSREKKESFPLTVTSAQKNPTAFYLCASSLTGVENTEAFFGQGTRLTVV.

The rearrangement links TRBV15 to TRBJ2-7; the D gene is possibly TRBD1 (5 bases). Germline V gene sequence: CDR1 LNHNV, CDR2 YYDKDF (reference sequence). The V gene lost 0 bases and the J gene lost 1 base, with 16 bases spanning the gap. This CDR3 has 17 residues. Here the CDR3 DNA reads TGTGCCACCAGCAGAGATCGCGTGTCGGCAGGGTCCTACGAGCAGTACTTC. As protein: CATSRDRVSAGSYEQYF.

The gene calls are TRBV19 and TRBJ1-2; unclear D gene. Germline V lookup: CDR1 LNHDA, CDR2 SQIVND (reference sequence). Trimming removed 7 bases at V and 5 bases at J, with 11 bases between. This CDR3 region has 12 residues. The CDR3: CASKVAGYGYTF. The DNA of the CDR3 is TGTGCCAGTAAAGTCGCGGGGTATGGCTACACCTTC.

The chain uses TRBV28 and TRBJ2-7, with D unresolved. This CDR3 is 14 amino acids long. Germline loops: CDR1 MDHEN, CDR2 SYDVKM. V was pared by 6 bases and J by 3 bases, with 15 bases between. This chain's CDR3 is CASSEVAGDYEQYF. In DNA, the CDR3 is TGTGCCAGCAGCGAGGTGGCAGGAGACTACGAGCAGTACTTC.

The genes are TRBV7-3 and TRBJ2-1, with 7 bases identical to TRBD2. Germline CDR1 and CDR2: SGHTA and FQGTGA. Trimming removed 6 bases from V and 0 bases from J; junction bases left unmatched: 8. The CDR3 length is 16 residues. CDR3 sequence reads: CASSSQGGSSYNEQFF. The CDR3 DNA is TGTGCCAGCAGTTCCCAGGGCGGGAGCTCCTACAATGAGCAGTTCTTC.

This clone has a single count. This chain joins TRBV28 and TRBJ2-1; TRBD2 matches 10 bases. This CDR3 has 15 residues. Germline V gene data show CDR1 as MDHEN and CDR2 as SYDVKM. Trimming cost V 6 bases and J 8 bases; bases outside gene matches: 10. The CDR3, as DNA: TGTGCCAGCAGCTCCCAGCGGGAGGGCCTGGATGAGCAGTTCTTC. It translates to CASSSQREGLDEQFF. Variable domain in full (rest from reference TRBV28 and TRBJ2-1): DVKVTQSSRYLVKRTGEKVFLECVQDMDHENMFWYRQDPGLGLRLIYFSYDVKMKEKGDIPEGYSVSREKKERFSLILESASTNQTSMYLCASSSQREGLDEQFFGPGTRLTVL.

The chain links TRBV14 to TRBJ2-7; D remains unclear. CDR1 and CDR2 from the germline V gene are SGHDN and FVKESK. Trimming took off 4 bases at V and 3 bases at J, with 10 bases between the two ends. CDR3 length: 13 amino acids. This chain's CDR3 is CASSLIGGYEQYF. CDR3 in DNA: TGTGCCAGCAGCCTCATTGGCGGCTACGAGCAGTACTTC.

The CDR3 loop reads CASSLSGAYNSPLHF. In nucleotides, the CDR3 is TGTGCCAGCAGTTTATCGGGCGCCTATAATTCACCCCTCCACTTT. The rearrangement links TRBV27 to TRBJ1-6; D not certain. The CDR3 contains 15 residues. The ends were cut back, 0 bases at V and 2 bases at J, with 5 bases in the middle. Germline V lookup: CDR1 MNHEY, CDR2 SMNVEV (reference sequence).

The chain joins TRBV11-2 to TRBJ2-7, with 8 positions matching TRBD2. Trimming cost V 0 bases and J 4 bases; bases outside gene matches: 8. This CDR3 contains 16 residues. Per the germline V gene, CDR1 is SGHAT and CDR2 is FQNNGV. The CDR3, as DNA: TGTGCCAGCAGCTTAGATCGACGGGAGGGCCTTTACGAGCAGTACTTC. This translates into CASSLDRREGLYEQYF.

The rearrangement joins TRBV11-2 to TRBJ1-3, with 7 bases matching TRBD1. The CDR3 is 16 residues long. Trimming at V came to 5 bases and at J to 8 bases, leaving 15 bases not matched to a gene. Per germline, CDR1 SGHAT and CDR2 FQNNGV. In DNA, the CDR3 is TGTGCCAGCAGCCCGTCCAACAGGGGACGCCGGGACACCATATATTTT. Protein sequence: CASSPSNRGRRDTIYF.

Written as DNA, the CDR3 is TGTGCCAGCAGACCGGGACCGGGGCTGGCCACTGAAGCTTTCTTT. Its translation is CASRPGPGLATEAFF. The chain employs TRBV6-5 and TRBJ1-1; maybe TRBD1 (5 bases). Germline-derived CDR1 and CDR2 are MNHEY and SVGAGI. V shed 6 bases and J shed 4 bases, with 18 bases lying between them. The CDR3 loop spans 15 amino acids.

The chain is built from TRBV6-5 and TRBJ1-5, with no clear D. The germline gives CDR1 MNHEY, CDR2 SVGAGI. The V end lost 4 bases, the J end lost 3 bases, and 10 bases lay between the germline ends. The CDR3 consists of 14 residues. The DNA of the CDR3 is TGTGCCAGCAGTTCGACTCAACTCAATCAGCCCCAGCATTTT. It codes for CASSSTQLNQPQHF.

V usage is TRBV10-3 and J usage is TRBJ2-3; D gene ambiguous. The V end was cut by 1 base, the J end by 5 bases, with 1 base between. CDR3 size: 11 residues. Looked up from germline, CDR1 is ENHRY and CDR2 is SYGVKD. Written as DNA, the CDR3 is TGTGCCATCAGTGAGTTAGATACGCAGTATTTT. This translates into CAISELDTQYF.

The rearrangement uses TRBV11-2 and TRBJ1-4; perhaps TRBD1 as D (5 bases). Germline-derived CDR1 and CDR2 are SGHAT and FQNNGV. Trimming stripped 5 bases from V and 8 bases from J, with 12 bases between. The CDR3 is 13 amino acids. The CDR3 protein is CASSGGTGEKLFF. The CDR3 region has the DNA TGTGCCAGCAGCGGCGGGACTGGCGAAAAACTGTTTTTT.

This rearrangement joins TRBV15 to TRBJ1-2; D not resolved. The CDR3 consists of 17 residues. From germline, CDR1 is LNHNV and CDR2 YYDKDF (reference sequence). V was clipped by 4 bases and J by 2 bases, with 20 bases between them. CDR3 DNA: TGTGCCACCAGCACCCCCGGTGGGGTCCCACAGAACTATGGCTACACCTTC. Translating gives CATSTPGGVPQNYGYTF.

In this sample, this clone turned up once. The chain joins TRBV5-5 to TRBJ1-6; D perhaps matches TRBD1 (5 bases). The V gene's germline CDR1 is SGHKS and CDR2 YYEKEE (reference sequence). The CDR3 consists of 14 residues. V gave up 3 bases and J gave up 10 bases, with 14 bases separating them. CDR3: CASSSWGTYSPLHF. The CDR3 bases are TGTGCCAGCAGCTCTTGGGGCACTTACTCACCCCTCCACTTT.

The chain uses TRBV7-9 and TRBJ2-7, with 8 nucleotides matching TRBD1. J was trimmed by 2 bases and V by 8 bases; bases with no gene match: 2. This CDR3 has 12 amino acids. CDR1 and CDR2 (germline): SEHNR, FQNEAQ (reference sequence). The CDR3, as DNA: TGTGCCAGCGGACAGGGACCCTACGAGCAGTACTTC. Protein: CASGQGPYEQYF.

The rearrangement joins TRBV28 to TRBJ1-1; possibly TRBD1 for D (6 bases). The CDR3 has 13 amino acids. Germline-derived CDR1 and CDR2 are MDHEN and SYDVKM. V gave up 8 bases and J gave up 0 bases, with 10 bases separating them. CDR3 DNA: TGTGCCAGCCGCGGGGACATGAACACTGAAGCTTTCTTT. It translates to CASRGDMNTEAFF.